Described below is a single T cell receptor (beta chain) sequence and its context. Libraries were prepared by immunoSEQ multiplex PCR; TCRdb keeps only in-frame clonotypes and omits some of them. Among about 170,000 clones, around four fifths were seen once, and the ten largest hold around 4.8%. Germline V lookup: CDR1 SNHLY, CDR2 FYNNEI. The CDR3 is 13 amino acids. V gave up 7 bases and J gave up 4 bases, with 10 bases separating them. This record comes from a study of blood T cell repertoires in COVID-19. About the study: The study drew acute and convalescent COVID-19 samples from the United States, Italy and Spain.

Participant age was roughly 18 to 90 years, and participants resided in approximately 24 US areas. The rearrangement uses TRBV2 and TRBJ2-2; no definite D call. The sequenced material came from PBMCs or T cells enriched from blood (not recorded which). The receptor comes from a woman in her forties or fifties who had recovered from COVID-19. The CDR3, as DNA: TGTGCCAGCAACCGGGTGGGCACCGGGGAGCTGTTTTTT. Protein sequence: CASNRVGTGELFF.